The rows below give T cell receptor beta chains drawn from one sample of a study of blood T cell repertoires in COVID-19. The assay was immunoSEQ multiplex PCR, and TCRdb's table has in-frame clones only and misses some. The table shows 300,000 to 350,000 clones, with just under 90% occurring only once. Material: PBMCs or T cells enriched from blood (not recorded which). These receptors were taken from a young woman who had recovered from COVID-19. Both conserved end residues are part of each CDR3. D genes are given only for firm matches. A clone size is listed for some rows: how often the clone was seen (once, few, many), or a class if it is expanded.

j_call,v_call,cdr3_length,d_call,clone_size,cdr3_nt,cdr3_aa
TRBJ2-7,TRBV19,15,-,-,TGTGCCAGTAGTCCCGGAGGGGCCCGAACATACGAGCAGTACTTC,CASSPGGARTYEQYF
TRBJ1-1,TRBV28,14,-,-,TGTGCCAGCACCCTGGGAGGAAAGAGGACTGAAGCTTTCTTT,CASTLGGKRTEAFF
TRBJ1-5,TRBV28,14,TRBD1,-,TGTGCCAGCAGTCGTGGGACAGCCGGGAGGCCCCAGCATTTT,CASSRGTAGRPQHF
TRBJ2-4,TRBV14,16,-,-,TGTGCCAGCAGCCACCCCCGCGGGACAGCCAAAAACATTCAGTACTTC,CASSHPRGTAKNIQYF
TRBJ2-2,TRBV5-1,18,TRBD1,-,TGCGCCAGCAGCTCGACGGGGTTCGGACAGGGGAACACCGGGGAGCTGTTTTTT,CASSSTGFGQGNTGELFF
TRBJ2-1,TRBV3-1/TRBV3-2,17,TRBD2,-,TGTGCCAGCTCCTCTAGCGGGGGCCCCATCTCCTACAATGAGCAGTTCTTC,CASSSSGGPISYNEQFF
TRBJ1-2,TRBV5-4,13,TRBD1,-,TGTGCCAGCAGCTTAGACAGGGTCTATGGCTACACCTTC,CASSLDRVYGYTF
TRBJ2-1,TRBV4-3,16,-,-,TGCGCCAGCAGCCAACTATGGGCCGGGAGCTACAATGAGCAGTTCTTC,CASSQLWAGSYNEQFF
TRBJ1-1,TRBV18,13,-,-,TGTGCCAGCTCGCTACAGTGGAACACTGAAGCTTTCTTT,CASSLQWNTEAFF
TRBJ1-1,TRBV10-2,13,TRBD1,few,TGCGCCAGCATTACAGGGGGCTTGGATGTAGCTTTCTTT,CASITGGLDVAFF
TRBJ1-1,TRBV5-4,14,TRBD1,-,TGTGCCAGCAGCTTGCAGGGGGTGAACACTGAAGCTTTCTTT,CASSLQGVNTEAFF
TRBJ2-5,TRBV7-2,14,TRBD1,-,TGTGCCAGCAGCTTGGGACAGGACCCTCAAACCCAGTACTTC,CASSLGQDPQTQYF
TRBJ1-4,TRBV30,13,TRBD1,-,TGTGCCTGCGACAGGGAAACTAATGAAAAACTGTTTTTT,CACDRETNEKLFF
TRBJ1-4,TRBV7-7,13,-,-,TGTGCTAGCAGCTTTAACAGAGATGAAAAACTGTTTTTT,CASSFNRDEKLFF
TRBJ2-3,TRBV27,16,TRBD2,-,TGTGCCAGCAGTTCGGGGACTAGCGGGAACACAGATACGCAGTATTTT,CASSSGTSGNTDTQYF
TRBJ2-1,TRBV28,18,TRBD2,-,TGTGCCAGCAGTTTATTCGGGACTAGCGGGAGCTCAAATGATGAGCAGTTCTTC,CASSLFGTSGSSNDEQFF
TRBJ2-7,TRBV6-5,15,-,-,TGTGCCAGCAGTTACTTTTACAGGTCCTCCTACGAGCAGTACTTC,CASSYFYRSSYEQYF
TRBJ1-6,TRBV15,16,-,-,TGTGCCACCAGCAGAGATTTGGGACAAATTGATTCACCCCTCCACTTT,CATSRDLGQIDSPLHF
TRBJ1-6,TRBV3-1/TRBV3-2,18,TRBD1,-,TGTGCCAGCAGCCAGTCGACAGGGAGTACGGTCCGGAATTCACCCCTCCACTTT,CASSQSTGSTVRNSPLHF
TRBJ2-7,TRBV15,13,-,-,TGTGCCACCAGCTCCCAACCGGGTAACGAGCAGTACTTC,CATSSQPGNEQYF
TRBJ1-2,TRBV6-5,13,-,-,TGTGCCAGCAGCCGGACACTGGACTATGGCTACACCTTC,CASSRTLDYGYTF
TRBJ1-3,TRBV10-2,14,-,-,TGCGCCAGCAGTGAGAGTGGCAGGGGAAACACCATATATTTT,CASSESGRGNTIYF
TRBJ2-7,TRBV7-2,15,TRBD2,-,TGTGCCAGCAGCTTAGCGGGGGGGGTAATAAACGAGCAGTACTTC,CASSLAGGVINEQYF
TRBJ2-1,TRBV21-1,14,-,-,TGTGCCAGCAGCGCCTCGACTAGCGACAATGAGCAGTTCTTC,CASSASTSDNEQFF
TRBJ2-6,TRBV15,16,-,few,TGTGCCACCAGCAGTACCCCGGGGGCTGGGGCCAACGTCCTGACTTTC,CATSSTPGAGANVLTF
TRBJ1-2,TRBV7-9,14,-,-,TGTGCCAGCAGCTTATCTCCCCTCCCCCATGGCTACACCTTC,CASSLSPLPHGYTF
TRBJ2-3,TRBV7-3,12,-,-,TGTGCCAGCAGCTCCCAGGGAGATACGCAGTATTTT,CASSSQGDTQYF
TRBJ1-5,TRBV19,14,TRBD1,-,TGTGCCAGTAGCGGGACAGGGGGCGGTCAGCCCCAGCATTTT,CASSGTGGGQPQHF
TRBJ2-1,TRBV5-1,14,TRBD1,-,TGCGCCAGCAGTCCCGGGACAGGGACGATCCTTGAGTTCTTC,CASSPGTGTILEFF
TRBJ1-1,TRBV11-2,14,-,once,TGTGCCAGCAGCTTTTCTTGGTCGGGCACTGAAGCTTTCTTT,CASSFSWSGTEAFF
TRBJ1-5,TRBV19,15,TRBD1,-,TGTGCCAGTAGTCCGCAGGGGGTGAGCAATCAGCCCCAGCATTTT,CASSPQGVSNQPQHF
TRBJ2-1,TRBV21-1,16,-,-,TGTGCCAGCAACCGTAGACTAGCGGGCTCCTACAATGAGCAGTTCTTC,CASNRRLAGSYNEQFF
TRBJ1-5,TRBV7-6,13,TRBD1,-,TGTGCCAGCAGCTTAAACAGGGGCCAGCCCCAGCATTTT,CASSLNRGQPQHF
TRBJ2-2,TRBV5-1,17,TRBD1,-,TGCGCCAGCAGCTCTCGAAGGACAGGATCCAACACCGGGGAGCTGTTTTTT,CASSSRRTGSNTGELFF
TRBJ2-1,TRBV3-1/TRBV3-2,14,-,-,TGTGCCAGCAGCCAAAATACCGGTAATGATGAGCAGTTCTTC,CASSQNTGNDEQFF
TRBJ1-1,TRBV4-3,17,TRBD1,-,TGCGCCAGCAGCCAAGATCAGGGGGCAGGGACGAACACTGAAGCTTTCTTT,CASSQDQGAGTNTEAFF
TRBJ1-3,TRBV11-2,19,-,-,TGTGCCAGCAGCTTAAGAAGGACAGAAAACTCTTTAACTGGAAACACCATATATTTT,CASSLRRTENSLTGNTIYF
TRBJ2-7,TRBV28,17,TRBD1,-,TGTGCCAGCAGTTATCATCTCTACAGGGGGTTCAGGTACGAGCAGTACTTC,CASSYHLYRGFRYEQYF
TRBJ2-1,TRBV5-4,14,TRBD1,-,TGTGCCAGCAGCCTGGGACAGGTTGGGAATGAGCAGTTCTTC,CASSLGQVGNEQFF
TRBJ1-5,TRBV9,14,-,-,TGTGCCAGCAGCGATACAGGGAGGGATCAGCCCCAGCATTTT,CASSDTGRDQPQHF
TRBJ1-3,TRBV10-1,14,-,-,TGCGCCAGCAGTGTCGCCGGGACTGGAAACACCATATATTTT,CASSVAGTGNTIYF
TRBJ1-1,TRBV18,15,-,-,TGTGCCAGCTCCAGGTCCCCGACAGAGAACACTGAAGCTTTCTTT,CASSRSPTENTEAFF
TRBJ2-7,TRBV2,16,-,-,TGTGCCAGCAGTGGGGGGCCCGTCTCTTCGACCTACGAGCAGTACTTC,CASSGGPVSSTYEQYF
TRBJ1-1,TRBV3-1/TRBV3-2,14,TRBD1,-,TGTGCCAGCAGCCAGTCTGCAGGGGGCTTTGAAGCTTTCTTT,CASSQSAGGFEAFF
TRBJ2-4,TRBV28,16,-,-,TGTGCCAGCAGTACATCCCGACTTGGCGGGGAAAACATTCAGTACTTC,CASSTSRLGGENIQYF
TRBJ2-2,TRBV5-1,16,-,-,TGCGCCAGCAGCTTGTATGTGTCTCCGAGGACCGGGGAGCTGTTTTTT,CASSLYVSPRTGELFF
TRBJ2-2,TRBV11-3,17,TRBD1,-,TGTGCCAGCAGCCCCCGCGAGACAGGGGGGTACACCGGGGAGCTGTTTTTT,CASSPRETGGYTGELFF
TRBJ1-4,TRBV28,17,TRBD1,-,TGTGCCAGCAGGTTAGAGATCGGGACAGGGGCGAGTGAAAAACTGTTTTTT,CASRLEIGTGASEKLFF
TRBJ2-1,TRBV5-1,15,-,-,TGCGCCAGCAGCGGGGGCTTGAGCTCCTACAATGAGCAGTTCTTC,CASSGGLSSYNEQFF
TRBJ2-5,TRBV6-2/TRBV6-3,14,TRBD2,-,TGTGCCAGCAGTCAAAGCGGGAGTGGGGAGACCCAGTACTTC,CASSQSGSGETQYF
TRBJ2-7,TRBV4-2,13,-,-,TGTGCCAGCAGCCAAACGCTAGCGTTCGAGCAGTACTTC,CASSQTLAFEQYF
TRBJ1-1,TRBV29-1,12,-,-,TGCAGCGTTCGACTCTGGAGCACTGAAGCTTTCTTT,CSVRLWSTEAFF
TRBJ2-1,TRBV24-1,15,TRBD1,-,TGTGCCACCAGTGAACCCGGGACAGGTACCAATGAGCAGTTCTTC,CATSEPGTGTNEQFF
TRBJ2-5,TRBV2,15,TRBD1,-,TGTGCCAGCAGCCAAGACAGGGGAATAGAAGAGACCCAGTACTTC,CASSQDRGIEETQYF